The 22 T cell receptor beta chains below were found in one sample sequenced in a study of siplizumab effects on memory and regulatory T cells. The assay was immunoSEQ multiplex PCR, and TCRdb's table has in-frame clones only and misses some. The table lists about 120,000 clones, 94% of them singletons. The sample taken for sequencing was non-Treg CD4+ T cells sorted from blood. The origin of the receptors is a human donor in good health.

The chain is built from TRBV7-9 and TRBJ1-2; D is uncertain. V was clipped by 2 bases and J by 10 bases, with 11 bases between them. From germline, CDR1 is SEHNR and CDR2 FQNEAQ (reference sequence). The CDR3 totals 12 residues. CDR3 protein: CASSLIPSDYTF. CDR3 nucleotides: TGTGCCAGCAGCTTAATCCCCTCTGACTACACCTTC. Full variable domain (missing parts from reference TRBV7-9 and TRBJ1-2): DTGVSQNPRHKITKRGQNVTFRCDPISEHNRLYWYRQTLGQGPEFLTYFQNEAQLEKSRLLSDRFSAERPKGSFSTLEIQRTEQGDSAMYLCASSLIPSDYTFGSGTRLTVV.

In this sample, this clone turned up once. The genes are TRBV6-1 and TRBJ1-1; D is undetermined. The CDR3 covers 11 residues. Germline CDR1 MNHNS, CDR2 SASEGT. Trimming removed 7 bases at V and 4 bases at J, with 7 bases between. The CDR3 sequence: CASIWSTEAFF. The CDR3 DNA is TGTGCCAGCATTTGGAGCACTGAAGCTTTCTTT.

The CDR3, as DNA: TGTGCCAGCAGTGTGGGACAGGGGAACACTGAAGCTTTCTTT. Translating gives CASSVGQGNTEAFF. This rearrangement joins TRBV6-1 to TRBJ1-1; 9 bases align to TRBD1. The CDR3 is 14 residues long. Per the germline V gene, CDR1 is MNHNS and CDR2 is SASEGT. Losses at the gene ends were 4 bases for V and 1 base for J; bases not matched to a gene: 1.

The genes are TRBV11-2 and TRBJ2-1, with 7 positions matching TRBD1. The germline CDR1 and CDR2 sequences are SGHAT and FQNNGV. Losses at the gene ends were 1 base for V and 10 bases for J; bases not matched to a gene: 1. This CDR3 spans 12 amino acids. CDR3 loop: CASSLGGGEQFF. CDR3 sequence (DNA): TGTGCCAGCAGCTTAGGAGGGGGCGAGCAGTTCTTC.

This chain links TRBV18 with TRBJ2-3; D remains unclear. The V and J ends lost 2 bases and 4 bases respectively, with 7 bases between them. CDR3 length: 13 residues. In germline, CDR1 is KGHSH, CDR2 LQKENI. In nucleotides, the CDR3 is TGTGCCAGCTCACCAGAAAGGGCAGATACGCAGTATTTT. Amino acids: CASSPERADTQYF.

This chain joins TRBV29-1 and TRBJ1-2; D gene unclear. The CDR3 sequence is 10 residues long. V was clipped by 4 bases and J by 4 bases, with 4 bases between them. CDR1 SQVTM and CDR2 ANQGSEA come from the germline V gene. The CDR3 region is CSVALYGYTF. CDR3 nucleotide sequence: TGCAGCGTTGCTCTCTATGGCTACACCTTC.

The chain couples TRBV15 to TRBJ2-7, with a possible D match to TRBD1 (6 bases). The CDR3 covers 16 residues. Germline assignment: CDR1 LNHNV and CDR2 YYDKDF (reference sequence). Deletions cut 0 bases from V and 0 bases from J, with 12 bases between. CDR3 DNA sequence: TGTGCCACCAGCAGAGATTTAACAGGGACCTCCTACGAGCAGTACTTC. It is translated as CATSRDLTGTSYEQYF.

The V call is TRBV5-1, the J call TRBJ2-3, with 8 bases fitting TRBD1. CDR1 and CDR2 (germline): SGHRS, YFSETQ. The junction had 9 bases not matched to a gene; V was cut back by 7 bases and J by 5 bases. The CDR3 covers 14 residues. The CDR3 bases are TGCGCCAGCTCCTGGCAGGGGGCTGTAGATACGCAGTATTTT. This codes for CASSWQGAVDTQYF.

This clone was seen a single time. This chain uses TRBV18 with TRBJ1-6, with 9 bases that match TRBD1. The CDR3 totals 16 residues. The trim removed 2 bases at V and 6 bases at J, leaving 5 bases unmatched. Germline CDR1 reads KGHSH; CDR2 reads LQKENI. The CDR3 DNA is TGTGCCAGCTCACCAAGGGGGGACAGGGCTAATTCACCCCTCCACTTT. This encodes CASSPRGDRANSPLHF.

In this sample, this clone turned up once. V is TRBV2 and J is TRBJ2-1; 9 positions match TRBD2. The V gene's germline CDR1 is SNHLY and CDR2 FYNNEI. This CDR3 has 13 amino acids. J was trimmed by 15 bases and V by 5 bases; bases with no gene match: 11. The CDR3 loop is CASSSGLATLRFF. In DNA form, the CDR3 reads TGTGCCAGCAGTTCCGGACTAGCGACTCTTCGGTTCTTC.

The chain carries TRBV15 and TRBJ2-1; 9 bases are a match to TRBD2. The germline gives CDR1 LNHNV, CDR2 YYDKDF (reference sequence). This CDR3 is built from 16 residues. V shed 6 bases and J 3 bases; nucleotides not matched to a gene: 9. This CDR3 is CATSPPLAGFYNEQFF. DNA for the CDR3: TGTGCCACCAGTCCACCCCTAGCGGGATTCTACAATGAGCAGTTCTTC.

The chain uses TRBV6-6 and TRBJ1-1, with a weak D call TRBD1 (6 bases). The ends were cut back, 5 bases at V and 11 bases at J, with 15 bases in the middle. The CDR3 contains 12 residues. CDR1 and CDR2 (germline): MNHNY, SVGAGI (reference sequence). The CDR3, as DNA: TGTGCCAGCAGTAATCAGGGGATTACCGCTTTCTTT. This encodes CASSNQGITAFF.

This rearrangement joins TRBV18 to TRBJ1-6; unclear D gene. Trimming stripped 2 bases from V and 5 bases from J, with 13 bases between. The CDR3 is 16 amino acids. Germline assignment: CDR1 KGHSH and CDR2 LQKENI. The CDR3: CASSPLQSPNNSPLHF. DNA for the CDR3: TGTGCCAGCTCACCATTACAGTCACCGAATAATTCACCCCTCCACTTT. The full variable domain, in which reference TRBV18 and TRBJ1-6 provide the parts outside the CDR3, is NAGVMQNPRHLVRRRGQEARLRCSPMKGHSHVYWYRQLPEEGLKFMVYLQKENIIDESGMPKERFSAEFPKEGPSILRIQQVVRGDSAAYFCASSPLQSPNNSPLHFGNGTRLTVT.

The V and J genes are TRBV5-4 and TRBJ1-1; D not certain. V was cut by 4 bases and J by 2 bases, with 6 bases left in between. Germline CDR1 reads SGHNT; CDR2 reads YYREEE (reference sequence). The CDR3 loop spans 12 amino acids. The CDR3, as DNA: TGTGCCAGCAGCACCGGTAACACTGAAGCTTTCTTT. Translated: CASSTGNTEAFF.

This clone is a singleton in its sample. The J gene is TRBJ2-1, the V gene TRBV6-1; TRBD2 matches at 10 bases. V was pared by 4 bases and J by 9 bases, with 3 bases of the junction left unmatched. Germline V lookup: CDR1 MNHNS, CDR2 SASEGT. The CDR3 consists of 13 residues. DNA of the CDR3: TGTGCCAGCAGTGCAGCGGGAGGGTTTGAGCAGTTCTTC. Residues: CASSAAGGFEQFF.

The gene calls are TRBV11-2 and TRBJ1-6, with TRBD1 matching over 7 bases. The V gene end was trimmed by 4 bases and the J gene end by 7 bases; junction bases not matched to a gene: 7. The CDR3 loop spans 15 amino acids. Germline V gives CDR1 SGHAT, CDR2 FQNNGV. The CDR3 sequence is CASSYRDSGNSPLHF. CDR3 sequence (DNA): TGTGCCAGCAGCTACCGGGACAGTGGCAATTCACCCCTCCACTTT.

J is TRBJ1-3 and V is TRBV7-2; TRBD1 matches at 9 bases. V was clipped by 5 bases and J by 0 bases; unmatched bases: 14. This CDR3 has 19 residues. The germline gives CDR1 SGHTA, CDR2 FQGNSA. The CDR3 DNA follows: TGTGCCAGCAGCCGTAACAGGGGGCTTACTCAGAGCTCTGGAAACACCATATATTTT. As protein: CASSRNRGLTQSSGNTIYF.

This chain uses TRBV14 with TRBJ2-1; 13 bases are shared with TRBD2. This CDR3 spans 15 amino acids. Germline V gene lookup returns CDR1 SGHDN and CDR2 FVKESK. The V gene end was trimmed by 4 bases and the J gene end by 10 bases; junction bases not matched to a gene: 7. CDR3 loop: CASSPTSGRAEEQFF. CDR3 bases: TGTGCCAGCAGCCCCACTAGCGGGAGGGCCGAAGAGCAGTTCTTC. The entire variable domain, with the rest obtained from reference TRBV14 and TRBJ2-1, is as follows: EAGVTQFPSHSVIEKGQTVTLRCDPISGHDNLYWYRRVMGKEIKFLLHFVKESKQDESGMPNNRFLAERTGGTYSTLKVQPAELEDSGVYFCASSPTSGRAEEQFFGPGTRLTVL.

CDR3 bases: TGTGCCAGCTCACCATTTAGGGGGCCTCAGGGCGACGCTTTACAAGGGGAAGCTTTCTTT. Translation: CASSPFRGPQGDALQGEAFF. The rearrangement links TRBV18 to TRBJ1-1; TRBD1 agrees at 7 bases. Losses at the gene ends were 2 bases for V and 8 bases for J; bases not matched to a gene: 26. This CDR3 spans 20 amino acids. The germline CDR1 and CDR2 sequences are KGHSH and LQKENI. The full variable domain, with the rest looked up from reference TRBV18 and TRBJ1-1, is NAGVMQNPRHLVRRRGQEARLRCSPMKGHSHVYWYRQLPEEGLKFMVYLQKENIIDESGMPKERFSAEFPKEGPSILRIQQVVRGDSAAYFCASSPFRGPQGDALQGEAFFGQGTRLTVV.

This chain connects TRBV4-1 to TRBJ2-3, with 8 bases aligning to TRBD2. This CDR3 comprises 17 residues. Per the germline V gene, CDR1 is MGHRA and CDR2 is YSYEKL. V shed 1 base and J 3 bases; nucleotides not matched to a gene: 9. CDR3: CASSQVSWGLGTDTQYF. The DNA of the CDR3 is TGCGCCAGCAGCCAAGTGTCCTGGGGACTAGGGACAGATACGCAGTATTTT.

The rearrangement uses TRBV5-6 and TRBJ2-3; 12 bases agree with TRBD2. The J segment lost 3 bases and the V segment lost 9 bases, leaving 2 bases of the junction unmatched. In germline, CDR1 is SGHDT, CDR2 YYEEEE. This CDR3 spans 13 amino acids. The CDR3, as DNA: TGTGCCACCGGACTAGCGGGGACAGATACGCAGTATTTT. Protein product: CATGLAGTDTQYF.

J is TRBJ2-7 and V is TRBV7-2, with TRBD2 matching over 7 bases. This CDR3 spans 13 amino acids. From germline, CDR1 is SGHTA and CDR2 FQGNSA. Trimming cost V 3 bases and J 11 bases; bases outside gene matches: 10. CDR3 DNA: TGTGCCAGCAGCTTCCCCTCAGGGAGGGAAAAGTACTTC. This gives the protein CASSFPSGREKYF. The complete variable domain, with remaining parts taken from reference TRBV7-2 and TRBJ2-7, reads GAGVSQSPSNKVTEKGKDVELRCDPISGHTALYWYRQSLGQGLEFLIYFQGNSAPDKSGLPSDRFSAERTGGSVSTLTIQRTQQEDSAVYLCASSFPSGREKYFGPGTRLTVT.